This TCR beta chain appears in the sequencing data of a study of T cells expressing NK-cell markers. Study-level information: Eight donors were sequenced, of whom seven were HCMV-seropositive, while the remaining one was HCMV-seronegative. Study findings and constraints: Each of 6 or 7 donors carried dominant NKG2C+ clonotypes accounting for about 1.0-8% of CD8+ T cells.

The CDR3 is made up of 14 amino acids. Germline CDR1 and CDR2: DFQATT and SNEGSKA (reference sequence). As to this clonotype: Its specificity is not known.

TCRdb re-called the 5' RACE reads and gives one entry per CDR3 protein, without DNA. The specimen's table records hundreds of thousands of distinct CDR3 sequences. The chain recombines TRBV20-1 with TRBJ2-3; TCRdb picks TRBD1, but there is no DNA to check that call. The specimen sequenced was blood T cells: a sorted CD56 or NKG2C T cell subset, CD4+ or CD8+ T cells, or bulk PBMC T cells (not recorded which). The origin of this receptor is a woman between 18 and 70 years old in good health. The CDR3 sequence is CSASWTGAVDTQYF.